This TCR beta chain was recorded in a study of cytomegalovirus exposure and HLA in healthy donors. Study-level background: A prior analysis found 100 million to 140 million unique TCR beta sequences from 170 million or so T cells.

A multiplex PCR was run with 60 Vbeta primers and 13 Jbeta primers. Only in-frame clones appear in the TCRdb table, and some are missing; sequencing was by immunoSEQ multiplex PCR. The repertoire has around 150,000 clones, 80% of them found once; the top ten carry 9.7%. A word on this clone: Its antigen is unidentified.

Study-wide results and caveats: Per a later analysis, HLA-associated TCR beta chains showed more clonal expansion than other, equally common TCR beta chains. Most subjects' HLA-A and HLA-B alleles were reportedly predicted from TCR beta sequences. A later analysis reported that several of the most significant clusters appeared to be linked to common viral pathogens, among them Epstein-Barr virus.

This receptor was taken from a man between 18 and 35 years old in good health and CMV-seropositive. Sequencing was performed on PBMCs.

CDR3 sequence: CASSYGTVHNEQFF. The CDR3 nucleotides read TGTGCCAGCAGTTACGGAACAGTTCACAATGAGCAGTTCTTC. The rearrangement joins TRBV6-6 to TRBJ2-1; D is undetermined. This CDR3 comprises 14 residues. V was trimmed by 2 bases and J by 5 bases, leaving 10 bases between them. CDR1 and CDR2 from the germline V gene are MNHNY and SVGAGI (reference sequence).